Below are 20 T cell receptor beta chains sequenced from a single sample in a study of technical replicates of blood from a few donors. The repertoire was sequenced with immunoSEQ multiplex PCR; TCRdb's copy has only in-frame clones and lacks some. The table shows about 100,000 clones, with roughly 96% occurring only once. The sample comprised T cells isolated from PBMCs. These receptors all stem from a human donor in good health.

The CDR3 DNA reads as TGTGCCAGCAGCGCCACAGGGAAGGAGACCCAGTACTTC. It specifies CASSATGKETQYF. J is TRBJ2-5 and V is TRBV9, with D perhaps matching TRBD1 (6 bases). Germline values: CDR1 SGDLS, CDR2 YYNGEE. This CDR3 region has 13 residues. V gave up 3 bases and J gave up 5 bases, with 11 bases separating them.

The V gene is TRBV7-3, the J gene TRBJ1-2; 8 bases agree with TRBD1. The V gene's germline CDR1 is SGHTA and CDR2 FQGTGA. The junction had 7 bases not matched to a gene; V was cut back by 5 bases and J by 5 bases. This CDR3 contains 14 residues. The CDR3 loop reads CASSPDRGLYGYTF. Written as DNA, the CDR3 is TGTGCCAGCAGCCCCGACAGGGGTCTGTATGGCTACACCTTC.

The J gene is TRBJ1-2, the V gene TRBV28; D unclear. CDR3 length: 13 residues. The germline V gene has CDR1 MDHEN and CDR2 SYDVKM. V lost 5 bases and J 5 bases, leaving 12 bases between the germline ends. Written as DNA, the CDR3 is TGTGCCAGCAGTCCCCCTACGGTGTATGGCTACACCTTC. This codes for CASSPPTVYGYTF.

Here the CDR3 reads CASSLGQGVGEQFF. CDR3 in DNA: TGCGCCAGCAGCTTGGGACAGGGGGTTGGTGAGCAGTTCTTC. V is TRBV5-1 and J is TRBJ2-1, with 9 positions matching TRBD1. The trim removed 0 bases at V and 9 bases at J, leaving 4 bases unmatched. The CDR3 extends over 14 amino acids. CDR1 and CDR2 from the germline V gene are SGHRS and YFSETQ.

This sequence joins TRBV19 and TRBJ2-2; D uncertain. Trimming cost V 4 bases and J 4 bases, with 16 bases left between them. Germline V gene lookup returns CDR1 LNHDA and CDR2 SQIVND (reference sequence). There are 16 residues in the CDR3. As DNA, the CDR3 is TGTGCCAGTAGTACCGGTCCAGGCGCCCGCACCGGGGAGCTGTTTTTT. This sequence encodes CASSTGPGARTGELFF.

The DNA for the CDR3 is TGTGCCAGCTCGGTCGGGACTTTTTACAGCTCCTACAATGAGCAGTTCTTC. Protein: CASSVGTFYSSYNEQFF. The rearrangement uses TRBV18 and TRBJ2-1; TRBD2 might be the D (6 bases). Per germline, CDR1 KGHSH and CDR2 LQKENI. V lost 6 bases to trimming and J lost 0 bases, with 18 bases between them. This CDR3 contains 17 residues.

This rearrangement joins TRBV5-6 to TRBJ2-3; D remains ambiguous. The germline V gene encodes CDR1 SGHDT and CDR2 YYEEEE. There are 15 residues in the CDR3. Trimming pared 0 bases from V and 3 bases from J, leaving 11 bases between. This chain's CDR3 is CASSLVGSRTDTQYF. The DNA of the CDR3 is TGTGCCAGCAGCTTGGTCGGGTCGAGAACAGATACGCAGTATTTT. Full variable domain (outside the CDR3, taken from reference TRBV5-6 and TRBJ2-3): DAGVTQSPTHLIKTRGQQVTLRCSPKSGHDTVSWYQQALGQGPQFIFQYYEEEERQRGNFPDRFSGHQFPNYSSELNVNALLLGDSALYLCASSLVGSRTDTQYFGPGTRLTVL.

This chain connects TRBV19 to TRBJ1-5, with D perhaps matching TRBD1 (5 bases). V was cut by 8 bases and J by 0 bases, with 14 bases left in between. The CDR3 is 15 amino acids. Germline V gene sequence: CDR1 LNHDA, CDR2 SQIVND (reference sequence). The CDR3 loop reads CASRQSRYSNQPQHF. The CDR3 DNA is TGTGCCAGTCGACAGTCCAGGTATAGCAATCAGCCCCAGCATTTT. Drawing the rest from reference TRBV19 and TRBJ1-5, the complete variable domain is DGGITQSPKYLFRKEGQNVTLSCEQNLNHDAMYWYRQDPGQGLRLIYYSQIVNDFQKGDIAEGYSVSREKKESFPLTVTSAQKNPTAFYLCASRQSRYSNQPQHFGDGTRLSIL.

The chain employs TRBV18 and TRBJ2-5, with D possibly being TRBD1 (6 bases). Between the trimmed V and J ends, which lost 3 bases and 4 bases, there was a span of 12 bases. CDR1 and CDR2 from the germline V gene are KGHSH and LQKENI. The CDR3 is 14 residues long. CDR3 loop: CASSPQGLGETQYF. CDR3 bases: TGTGCCAGCTCACCCCAGGGGTTGGGAGAGACCCAGTACTTC.

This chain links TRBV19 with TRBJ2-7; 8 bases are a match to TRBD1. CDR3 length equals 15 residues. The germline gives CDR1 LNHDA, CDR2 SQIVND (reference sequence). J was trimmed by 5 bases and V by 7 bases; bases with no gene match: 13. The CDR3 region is CASTPGQAGRDEQYF. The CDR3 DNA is TGTGCCAGTACCCCGGGACAGGCGGGTAGGGACGAGCAGTACTTC.

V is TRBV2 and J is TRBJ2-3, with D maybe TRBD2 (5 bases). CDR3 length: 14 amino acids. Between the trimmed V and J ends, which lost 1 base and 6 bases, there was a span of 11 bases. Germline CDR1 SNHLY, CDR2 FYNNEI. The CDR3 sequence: CASSEVKEDDTQYF. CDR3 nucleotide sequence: TGTGCCAGCAGTGAAGTTAAGGAGGATGATACGCAGTATTTT.

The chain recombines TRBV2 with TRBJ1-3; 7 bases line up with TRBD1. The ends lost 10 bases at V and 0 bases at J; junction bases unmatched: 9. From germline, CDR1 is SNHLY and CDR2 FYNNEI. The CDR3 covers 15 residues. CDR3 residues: CAINPRTGSGNTIYF. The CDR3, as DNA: TGTGCCATCAACCCTAGGACAGGCTCTGGAAACACCATATATTTT.

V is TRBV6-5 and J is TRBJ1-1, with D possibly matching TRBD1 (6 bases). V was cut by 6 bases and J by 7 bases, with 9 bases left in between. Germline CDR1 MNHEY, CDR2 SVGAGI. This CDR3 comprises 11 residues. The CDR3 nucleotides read TGTGCCAGCAGGAGACAGGATGAAGCTTTCTTT. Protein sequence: CASRRQDEAFF.

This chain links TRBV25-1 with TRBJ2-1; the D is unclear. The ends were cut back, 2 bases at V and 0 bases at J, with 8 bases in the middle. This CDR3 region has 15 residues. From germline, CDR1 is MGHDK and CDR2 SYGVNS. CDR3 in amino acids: CASSEVASSYNEQFF. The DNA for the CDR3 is TGTGCCAGCAGTGAAGTGGCCAGCTCCTACAATGAGCAGTTCTTC.

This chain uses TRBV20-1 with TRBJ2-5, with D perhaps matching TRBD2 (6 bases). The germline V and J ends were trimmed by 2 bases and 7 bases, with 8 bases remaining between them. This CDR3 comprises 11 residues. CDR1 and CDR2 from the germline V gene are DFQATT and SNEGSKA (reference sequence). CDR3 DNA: TGCAGTGCTAGACCCGGGGGGACCCAGTACTTC. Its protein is CSARPGGTQYF.

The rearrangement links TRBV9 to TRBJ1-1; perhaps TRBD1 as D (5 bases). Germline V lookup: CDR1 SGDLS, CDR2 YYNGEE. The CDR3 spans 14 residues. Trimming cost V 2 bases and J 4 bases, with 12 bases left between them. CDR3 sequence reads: CASSVQGLGTEAFF. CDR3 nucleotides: TGTGCCAGCAGCGTTCAGGGATTAGGCACTGAAGCTTTCTTT.

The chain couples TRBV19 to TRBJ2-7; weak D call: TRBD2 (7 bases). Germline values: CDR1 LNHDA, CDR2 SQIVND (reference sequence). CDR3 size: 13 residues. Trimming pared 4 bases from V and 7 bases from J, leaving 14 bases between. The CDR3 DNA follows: TGTGCCAGTAGTAAGTGGGGGGGCGGGGAGCAGTACTTC. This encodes CASSKWGGGEQYF. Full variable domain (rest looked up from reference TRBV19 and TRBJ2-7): DGGITQSPKYLFRKEGQNVTLSCEQNLNHDAMYWYRQDPGQGLRLIYYSQIVNDFQKGDIAEGYSVSREKKESFPLTVTSAQKNPTAFYLCASSKWGGGEQYFGPGTRLTVT.

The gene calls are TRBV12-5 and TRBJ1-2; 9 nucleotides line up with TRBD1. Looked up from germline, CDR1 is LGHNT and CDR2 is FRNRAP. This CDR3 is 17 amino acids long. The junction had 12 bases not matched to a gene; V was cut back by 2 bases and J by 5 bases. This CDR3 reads CASGLQTQGAYEYGYTF. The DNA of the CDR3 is TGTGCTAGTGGTTTGCAAACACAGGGGGCGTATGAGTATGGCTACACCTTC. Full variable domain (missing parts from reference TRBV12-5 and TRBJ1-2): DARVTQTPRHKVTEMGQEVTMRCQPILGHNTVFWYRQTMMQGLELLAYFRNRAPLDDSGMPKDRFSAEMPDATLATLKIQPSEPRDSAVYFCASGLQTQGAYEYGYTFGSGTRLTVV.

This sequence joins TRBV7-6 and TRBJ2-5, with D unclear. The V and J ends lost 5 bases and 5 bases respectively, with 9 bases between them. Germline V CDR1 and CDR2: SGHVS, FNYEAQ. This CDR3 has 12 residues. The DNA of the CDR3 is TGTGCCAGCAGCACAAGAACGGAGACCCAGTACTTC. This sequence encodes CASSTRTETQYF.

Here the CDR3 DNA reads TGTGCCAGCTCACCGAGGGGGATGGACACCGGGGAGCTGTTTTTT. Amino acids: CASSPRGMDTGELFF. V gene TRBV18 combines with J gene TRBJ2-2; the D gene is possibly TRBD1 (6 bases). The CDR3 has 15 residues. The ends were cut back, 3 bases at V and 3 bases at J, with 11 bases in the middle. CDR1 KGHSH and CDR2 LQKENI come from the germline V gene.